Listed here is a single T cell receptor beta chain. This sample was taken from a study of sequential checkpoint blockade in melanoma. Treatment meaning: randomized to nivolumab then ipilimumab (arm A) or the reverse (arm B). The assay was immunoSEQ multiplex PCR, and TCRdb's table has in-frame clones only and misses some. The table has approximately 6,000 clones, roughly 57% seen once. CDR1 LNHNV and CDR2 YYDKDF come from the germline V gene (reference sequence). Trimming stripped 4 bases from V and 5 bases from J, with 18 bases between. The CDR3 is 15 amino acids. The rearrangement joins TRBV15 to TRBJ2-7, with D perhaps matching TRBD2 (6 bases). The receptor was isolated from a human donor with melanoma. The source material was CD8+ T cells sorted from blood (inferred from file names), sampled from a patient given nivolumab and ipilimumab in sequence. The CDR3 region is CATSKTAAGSDEQYF. The CDR3 DNA sequence: TGTGCCACCAGCAAAACCGCCGCGGGGTCCGACGAGCAGTACTTC.